This T cell receptor (beta chain) is from a study of prognosis after radiotherapy for stage I lung cancer. Study-level results: Among expanded TCR clones, tumor specificity was not determined.

TCR beta CDR3 amplification from genomic DNA was performed by two-round multiplex PCR. Gene-specific TRBV and TRBJ primers were used in PCR round one. MiXCR, run by TCRdb on the multiplex PCR reads, gives a single entry per CDR3 protein. This sample has around 51,000 distinct CDR3 sequences, with under 45% found just once. V lost 3 bases, J lost 8 bases, and 7 bases lay in between. This CDR3 region has 12 residues. A word on this clonotype: Its antigen is undetermined.

The TCR originated in a donor older than 45 with non-small cell lung cancer. The sample in question was PBMCs, obtained before or after stereotactic body radiation therapy (not recorded which). V is TRBV12-3 or TRBV12-4 and J is TRBJ2-2; no clear D gene. The CDR3 loop is CASSFPTGELFF. The CDR3 DNA reads TGTGCCAGCAGTTTCCCGACGGGGGAGCTGTTTTTT.